The 12 T cell receptor beta chains below were found in one sample sequenced in a study of blood T cell repertoires in COVID-19. The method was immunoSEQ multiplex PCR; TCRdb's version includes in-frame clones alone and lacks a portion of them. The sample has almost 250,000 clones; about 89% are singletons. Sequences were obtained from peripheral blood. These receptors all stem from a woman in her sixties who had recovered from COVID-19.

The chain employs TRBV28 and TRBJ2-2; D not certain. This CDR3 has 12 residues. Germline loops: CDR1 MDHEN, CDR2 SYDVKM. V was pared by 2 bases and J by 7 bases, with 5 bases between. The CDR3 region has the DNA TGTGCCAGCAGTTTACGAGTCGGGGAGCTGTTTTTT. Translated, it gives CASSLRVGELFF.

This rearrangement joins TRBV28 to TRBJ2-7; D call uncertain. Germline V lookup: CDR1 MDHEN, CDR2 SYDVKM. The CDR3 covers 11 residues. V was trimmed by 7 bases and J by 3 bases, leaving 7 bases between them. CDR3 sequence reads: CASTHNYEQYF. DNA for the CDR3: TGTGCCAGCACCCACAACTACGAGCAGTACTTC. The complete variable domain, with remaining parts taken from reference TRBV28 and TRBJ2-7, reads DVKVTQSSRYLVKRTGEKVFLECVQDMDHENMFWYRQDPGLGLRLIYFSYDVKMKEKGDIPEGYSVSREKKERFSLILESASTNQTSMYLCASTHNYEQYFGPGTRLTVT.

The chain joins TRBV5-5 to TRBJ2-5, with 13 bases aligning to TRBD2. Germline V lookup: CDR1 SGHKS, CDR2 YYEKEE (reference sequence). The CDR3 consists of 18 residues. The V segment lost 4 bases and the J segment 5 bases; nucleotides outside the gene matches: 14. DNA of the CDR3: TGTGCCAGCAGCGGAGCTACTAGCGGGGGGGCCCTGATGGAGACCCAGTACTTC. Protein product: CASSGATSGGALMETQYF.

CDR3 nucleotides: TGCGCCAGCAGCTTGCCCACGCGGTACTCTGGGGCCAACGTCCTGACTTTC. It translates to CASSLPTRYSGANVLTF. This sequence joins TRBV5-1 and TRBJ2-6, with D uncertain. CDR1 and CDR2 from the germline V gene are SGHRS and YFSETQ. The CDR3 has 17 amino acids. V was trimmed by 1 base and J by 0 bases, leaving 11 bases between them.

The rearrangement joins TRBV6-2 or TRBV6-3 to TRBJ2-2; maybe TRBD1 (6 bases). This CDR3 has 13 residues. V lost 6 bases to trimming and J lost 7 bases, with 12 bases between them. Germline loops: CDR1 MNHEY, CDR2 SVGEGT. CDR3 DNA: TGTGCCAGCAGCCAAGGGACAAACGGGGAGCTGTTTTTT. Its protein product is CASSQGTNGELFF.

The chain recombines TRBV7-3 with TRBJ2-3; possible D gene TRBD2, 6 bases. CDR1 and CDR2 (germline): SGHTA, FQGTGA. V lost 4 bases, J lost 2 bases, and 10 bases lay in between. The CDR3 runs 14 residues. CDR3 sequence reads: CASSSGLLTDTQYF. CDR3 sequence (DNA): TGTGCCAGCAGCTCCGGACTACTCACAGATACGCAGTATTTT.

The rearrangement joins TRBV5-1 to TRBJ2-7; TRBD1 matches 7 bases. This CDR3 is built from 13 residues. Germline CDR1 is SGHRS and CDR2 is YFSETQ. V was clipped by 4 bases and J by 2 bases; unmatched bases: 3. The CDR3 DNA reads TGCGCCAGCAGCCAACAGGGGACCTACGAGCAGTACTTC. This sequence encodes CASSQQGTYEQYF.

This chain links TRBV7-9 with TRBJ1-5; D is possibly TRBD1 (5 bases). Germline CDR1 is SEHNR and CDR2 is FQNEAQ (reference sequence). CDR3 length equals 16 residues. Between the trimmed V and J ends, which lost 1 base and 6 bases, there was a span of 16 bases. The CDR3 bases are TGTGCCAGCAGCTTAGGGGCGGGGGATAGCGGTCAGCCCCAGCATTTT. It codes for CASSLGAGDSGQPQHF.

This chain uses TRBV27 with TRBJ2-3, with D possibly TRBD2 on 5 matching bases. CDR1 is MNHEY and CDR2 is SMNVEV in the germline V gene (reference sequence). Trimming took 6 bases from V and 3 from J, leaving 13 bases between them. The CDR3 has 14 amino acids. The CDR3, as DNA: TGTGCCAGCAGCCCCACTAGGCGGACAGATACGCAGTATTTT. Protein sequence: CASSPTRRTDTQYF.

The genes are TRBV7-3 and TRBJ2-3; TRBD1 is a possible D gene (6 bases). The CDR3 loop spans 14 amino acids. CDR1 and CDR2 (germline): SGHTA, FQGTGA. Trimming pared 5 bases from V and 0 bases from J, leaving 9 bases between. The CDR3 protein is CASSPGQSTDTQYF. CDR3 DNA: TGTGCCAGCAGCCCCGGACAGAGCACAGATACGCAGTATTTT.

V is TRBV6-5 and J is TRBJ2-7, with unresolved D. Germline V gene sequence: CDR1 MNHEY, CDR2 SVGAGI. Trimming removed 6 bases at V and 3 bases at J, with 12 bases between. The CDR3 contains 13 residues. The CDR3 bases are TGTGCCAGCAGACAGACGTCCTACTACGAGCAGTACTTC. Protein product: CASRQTSYYEQYF.

This chain links TRBV5-6 with TRBJ1-5; the D gene is possibly TRBD1 (6 bases). The ends were cut back, 0 bases at V and 0 bases at J, with 13 bases in the middle. This CDR3 comprises 17 residues. Germline CDR1 SGHDT, CDR2 YYEEEE. For the CDR3, the DNA is TGTGCCAGCAGCTTGGAACGGACAGCATATAGCAATCAGCCCCAGCATTTT. Its translation is CASSLERTAYSNQPQHF.